The TCR beta chain described here comes from a study of OX40 agonist ivuxolimab in advanced cancers. Profiled with immunoSEQ multiplex PCR; TCRdb holds only in-frame clones, not every one. The table has fewer than 35,000 clones, over 75% seen once. The CDR3 consists of 16 residues. V gave up 0 bases and J gave up 3 bases; unmatched junction bases: 4. Germline V gene data show CDR1 as SGHRS and CDR2 as YFSETQ. This chain joins TRBV5-1 and TRBJ2-7; 12 positions agree with TRBD2. The sequence was collected from an adult with an advanced solid tumor such as melanoma, head and neck, liver or kidney cancer. Source: CD4+ or CD8+ T cells sorted from blood, taken in a trial of the OX40 agonist ivuxolimab. CDR3 nucleotide sequence: TGCGCCAGCAGCTTGGAGGGGACTAGCGGGTACTACGAGCAGTACTTC. Protein product: CASSLEGTSGYYEQYF.